This is a list of T cell receptor beta chains from one sample in a study of blood T cell repertoires in COVID-19. Sequencing was performed with immunoSEQ multiplex PCR; in TCRdb, only in-frame clones are kept and a portion is missing. In the table there are under 200,000 clones, 90% of which are singletons. Sequencing was carried out using peripheral blood. These TCRs come from a man over 45 with acute or convalescent COVID-19. Each CDR3 is given with its conserved first and last residue.

v_gene	j_gene	CDR3aa
TRBV7-3	TRBJ1-2	CASSPPGQTPGGYTF
TRBV2	TRBJ2-5	CASTSRTGLGETQYF
TRBV11-2	TRBJ1-2	CASSLEGAHGYTF
TRBV7-2	TRBJ2-1	CASSLAFSSYNEQFF
TRBV18	TRBJ2-2	CASSPPQGLNTGELFF
TRBV6-5	TRBJ2-2	CASGRTGTNTGELFF
TRBV19	TRBJ1-4	CASSNGPREEKLFF
TRBV28	TRBJ2-7	CASTGDWSYEQYF
TRBV28	TRBJ2-7	CASTPGGRANEQYF
TRBV18	TRBJ2-7	CASSPWTSGYEQYF
TRBV6-6	TRBJ1-5	CASSLSPGTGRVRNQPQHF
TRBV19	TRBJ1-6	CASTRESSYNSPLHF
TRBV6-2/TRBV6-3	TRBJ1-5	CASSRGTGGNQPQHF
TRBV3-1/TRBV3-2	TRBJ2-6	CASTSRIGGSGSGANVLTF
TRBV3-1/TRBV3-2	TRBJ1-2	CASSSGAGYTF
TRBV14	TRBJ2-1	CASSQTSGNLNEQFF
TRBV18	TRBJ2-7	CASSLSDRGGEQYF
TRBV30	TRBJ2-7	CAGTGDFSYEQYF